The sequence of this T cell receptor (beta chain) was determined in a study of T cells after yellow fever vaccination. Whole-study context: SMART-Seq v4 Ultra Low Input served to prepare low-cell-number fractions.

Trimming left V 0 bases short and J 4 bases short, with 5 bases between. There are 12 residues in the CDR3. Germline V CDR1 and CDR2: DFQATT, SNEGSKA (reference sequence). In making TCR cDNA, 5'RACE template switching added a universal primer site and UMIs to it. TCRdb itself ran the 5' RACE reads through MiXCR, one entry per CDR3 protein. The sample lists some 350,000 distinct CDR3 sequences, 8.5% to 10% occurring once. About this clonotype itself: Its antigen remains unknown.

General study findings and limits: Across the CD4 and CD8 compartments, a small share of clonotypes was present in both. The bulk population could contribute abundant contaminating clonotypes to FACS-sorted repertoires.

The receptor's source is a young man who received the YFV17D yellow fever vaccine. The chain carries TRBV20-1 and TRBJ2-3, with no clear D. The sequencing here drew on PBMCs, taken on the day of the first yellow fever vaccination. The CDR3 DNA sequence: TGCAGTGCTAGAGATCGCCCAGATACGCAGTATTTT. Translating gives CSARDRPDTQYF.